This entry describes one T cell receptor (beta chain). Its antigen is unknown. Germline assignment: CDR1 LNHNV and CDR2 YYDKDF (reference sequence). There are 15 residues in the CDR3. Deletions cut 0 bases from V and 6 bases from J, with 13 bases between. Sequencing used immunoSEQ multiplex PCR; TCRdb keeps in-frame clones, though not all of them. This repertoire shows 55,000 to 85,000 clones, 86% found once; its top ten account for 2.8%. The sample belongs to a study of OX40 agonist ivuxolimab in advanced cancers. Looking at the study overall: In this trial design, patients received ivuxolimab intravenously at 0.01 to 10 mg/kg every 2 weeks. A male proportion of under 90% was recorded, with mean age about 54 years and range about 20 to 85. Findings and caveats of the study: Relative to CD4+, CD8+ T cells held more expanded clones on average. Both CD4+ and CD8+ T cell populations in blood had undergone clonal expansion by week 6 at 0.1 to 3.0 mg/kg.

The TCR comes from an adult with an advanced solid tumor such as melanoma, head and neck, liver or kidney cancer. V and J are TRBV15 and TRBJ2-3; possibly TRBD1 or TRBD2 for D (5 bases each). The sequencing here drew on CD4+ or CD8+ T cells sorted from blood, taken in a trial of the OX40 agonist ivuxolimab. As DNA, the CDR3 is TGTGCCACCAGCAGAGAAGGGGACCCGTTTGATACGCAGTATTTT. Protein: CATSREGDPFDTQYF.